The clone carrying this T cell receptor (beta chain) was detected once. Its antigen is unknown. This specimen belongs to a study of a mutant IDH1 vaccine in newly diagnosed glioma. About the research overall: Patients came in for eight vaccinations, in weeks 1, 3, 5, 7, 11, 15, 19 and 23. Patients' prior therapy spanned radiotherapy, temozolomide, or both; most underwent both.

Time point indicated: week 11, during vaccination. Topical imiquimod was applied with each vaccine dose, which held 300 ug of mutant IDH1 20-mer peptide. Generated by immunoSEQ multiplex PCR, the TCRdb table keeps only in-frame clones and is missing some. The repertoire holds 100,000 to 120,000 clones, roughly 88% seen once, with 0.6% to 0.75% in the top ten. V lost 7 bases, J lost 6 bases, and 15 bases lay in between. This CDR3 has 14 residues. CDR1 is MNHEY, CDR2 SMNVEV, per germline (reference sequence). The chain combines TRBV27 with TRBJ2-2, with a weak D call TRBD2 (7 bases). This TCR was recovered from a woman aged 50 to 65 with glioma. The material sequenced was PBMCs, taken from a glioma patient whose treatment included an IDH1 peptide vaccine. This chain's CDR3 is CASTLGGRAGELFF. The CDR3 DNA is TGTGCCAGCACCCTAGGGGGGAGGGCCGGGGAGCTGTTTTTT.